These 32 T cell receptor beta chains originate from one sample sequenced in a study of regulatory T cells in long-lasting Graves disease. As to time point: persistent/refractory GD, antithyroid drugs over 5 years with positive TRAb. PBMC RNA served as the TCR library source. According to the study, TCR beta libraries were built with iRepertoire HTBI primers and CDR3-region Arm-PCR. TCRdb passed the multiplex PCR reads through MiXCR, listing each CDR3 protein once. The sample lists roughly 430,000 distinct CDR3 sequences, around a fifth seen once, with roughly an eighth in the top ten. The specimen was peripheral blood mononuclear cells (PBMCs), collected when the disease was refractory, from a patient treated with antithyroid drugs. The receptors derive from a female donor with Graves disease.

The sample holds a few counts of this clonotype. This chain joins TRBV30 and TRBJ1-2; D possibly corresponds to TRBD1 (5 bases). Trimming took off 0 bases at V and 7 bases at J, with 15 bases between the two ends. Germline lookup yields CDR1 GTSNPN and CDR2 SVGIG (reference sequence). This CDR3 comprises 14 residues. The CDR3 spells CAWSVPAQASGYTF. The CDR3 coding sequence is TGTGCCTGGAGTGTTCCCGCACAGGCTAGTGGCTACACCTTC. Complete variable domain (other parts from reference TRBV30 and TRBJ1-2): SQTIHQWPATLVQPVGSPLSLECTVEGTSNPNLYWYRQAAGRGLQLLFYSVGIGQISSEVPQNLSASRPQDRQFILSSKKLLLSDSGFYLCAWSVPAQASGYTFGSGTRLTVV.

The CDR3 reads CSAIAGQGNTEAFF. As DNA, the CDR3 is TGCAGTGCTATCGCGGGACAGGGAAACACTGAAGCTTTCTTT. This chain joins TRBV20-1 and TRBJ1-1; 9 positions match TRBD1. The length of the CDR3 is 14 residues. The trim removed 4 bases at V and 2 bases at J, leaving 5 bases unmatched. The germline gives CDR1 DFQATT, CDR2 SNEGSKA (reference sequence).

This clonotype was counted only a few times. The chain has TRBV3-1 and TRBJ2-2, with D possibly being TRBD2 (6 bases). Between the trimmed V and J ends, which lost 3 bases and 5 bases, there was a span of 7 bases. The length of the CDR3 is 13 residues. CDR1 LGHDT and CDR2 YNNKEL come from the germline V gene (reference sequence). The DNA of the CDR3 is TGTGCCAGCAGCCAGCGGGGAACCGGGGAGCTGTTTTTT. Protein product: CASSQRGTGELFF. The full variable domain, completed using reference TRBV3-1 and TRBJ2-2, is DTAVSQTPKYLVTQMGNDKSIKCEQNLGHDTMYWYKQDSKKFLKIMFSYNNKELIINETVPNRFSPKSPDKAHLNLHINSLELGDSAVYFCASSQRGTGELFFGEGSRLTVL.

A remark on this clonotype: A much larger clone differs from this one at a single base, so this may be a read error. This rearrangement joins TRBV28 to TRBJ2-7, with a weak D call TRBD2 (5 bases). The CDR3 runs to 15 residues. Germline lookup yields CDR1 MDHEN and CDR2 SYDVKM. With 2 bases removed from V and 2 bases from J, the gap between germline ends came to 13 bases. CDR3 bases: TGTGCCAGCAGTTTAGTCAGCGGAAACCCCTACGAGCAGTACTTC. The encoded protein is CASSLVSGNPYEQYF.

This chain's CDR3 is CASSWGRGQRETQYF. Here the CDR3 DNA reads TGTGCCAGCAGTTGGGGCAGGGGGCAGCGAGAGACCCAGTACTTC. The V and J genes are TRBV28 and TRBJ2-5, with 8 bases identical to TRBD1. The CDR3 contains 15 residues. CDR1 and CDR2 from the germline V gene are MDHEN and SYDVKM. The J segment lost 4 bases and the V segment lost 4 bases, leaving 8 bases of the junction unmatched.

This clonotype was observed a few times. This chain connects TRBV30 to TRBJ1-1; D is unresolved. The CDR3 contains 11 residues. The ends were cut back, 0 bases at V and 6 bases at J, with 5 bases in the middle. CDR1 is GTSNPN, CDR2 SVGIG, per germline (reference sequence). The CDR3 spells CAWSVVSEAFF. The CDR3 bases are TGTGCCTGGAGTGTTGTTTCTGAAGCTTTCTTT.

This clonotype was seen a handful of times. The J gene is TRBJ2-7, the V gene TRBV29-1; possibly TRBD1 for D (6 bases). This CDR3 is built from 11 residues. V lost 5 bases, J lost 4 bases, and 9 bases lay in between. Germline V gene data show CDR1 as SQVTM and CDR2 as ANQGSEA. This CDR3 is CSVRDTYEQYF. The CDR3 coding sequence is TGCAGCGTTCGGGACACTTACGAGCAGTACTTC.

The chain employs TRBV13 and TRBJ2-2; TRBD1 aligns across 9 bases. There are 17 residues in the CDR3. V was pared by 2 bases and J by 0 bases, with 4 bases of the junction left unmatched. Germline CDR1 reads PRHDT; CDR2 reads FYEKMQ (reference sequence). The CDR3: CASSLSGQGSNTGELFF. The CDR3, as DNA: TGTGCCAGCAGCTTATCGGGACAGGGATCGAACACCGGGGAGCTGTTTTTT.

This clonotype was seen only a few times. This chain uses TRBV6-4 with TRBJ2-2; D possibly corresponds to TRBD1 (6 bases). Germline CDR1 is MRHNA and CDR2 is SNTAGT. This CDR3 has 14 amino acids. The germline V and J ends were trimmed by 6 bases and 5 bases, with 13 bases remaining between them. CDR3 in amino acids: CASSQTGLTGELFF. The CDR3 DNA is TGTGCCAGCAGCCAGACAGGATTAACCGGGGAGCTGTTTTTT.

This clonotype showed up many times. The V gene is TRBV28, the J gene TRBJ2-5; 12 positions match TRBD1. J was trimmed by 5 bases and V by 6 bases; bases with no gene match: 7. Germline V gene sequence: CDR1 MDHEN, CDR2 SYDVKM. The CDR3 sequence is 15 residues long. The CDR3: CASSAAGTGGETQYF. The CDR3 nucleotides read TGTGCCAGCAGCGCCGCCGGGACAGGGGGCGAGACCCAGTACTTC.

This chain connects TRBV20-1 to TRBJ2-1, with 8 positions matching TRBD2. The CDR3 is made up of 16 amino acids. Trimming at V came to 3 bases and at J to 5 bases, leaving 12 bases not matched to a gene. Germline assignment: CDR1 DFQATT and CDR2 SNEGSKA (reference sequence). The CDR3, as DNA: TGCAGTGCTAGCGGAGCGGGAGAAGCAGTGGACAATGAGCAGTTCTTC. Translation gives CSASGAGEAVDNEQFF.

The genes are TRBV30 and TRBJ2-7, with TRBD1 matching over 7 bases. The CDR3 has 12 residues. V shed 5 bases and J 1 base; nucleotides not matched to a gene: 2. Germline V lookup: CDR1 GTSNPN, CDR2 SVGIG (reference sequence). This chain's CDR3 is CAWEDRSYEQYF. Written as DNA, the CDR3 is TGTGCCTGGGAGGACAGGTCCTACGAGCAGTACTTC. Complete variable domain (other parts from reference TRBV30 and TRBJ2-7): SQTIHQWPATLVQPVGSPLSLECTVEGTSNPNLYWYRQAAGRGLQLLFYSVGIGQISSEVPQNLSASRPQDRQFILSSKKLLLSDSGFYLCAWEDRSYEQYFGPGTRLTVT.

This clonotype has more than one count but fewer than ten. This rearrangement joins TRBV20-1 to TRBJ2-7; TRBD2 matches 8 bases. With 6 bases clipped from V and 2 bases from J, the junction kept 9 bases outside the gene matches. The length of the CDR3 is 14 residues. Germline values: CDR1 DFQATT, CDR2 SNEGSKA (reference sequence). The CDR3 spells CSATKGTRTYEQYF. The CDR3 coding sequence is TGCAGTGCAACGAAAGGGACTAGGACCTACGAGCAGTACTTC.

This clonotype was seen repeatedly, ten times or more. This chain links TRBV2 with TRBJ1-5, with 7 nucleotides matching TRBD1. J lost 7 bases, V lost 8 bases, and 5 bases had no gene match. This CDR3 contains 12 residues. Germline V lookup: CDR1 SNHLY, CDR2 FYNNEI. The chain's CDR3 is CASSGGGQPQHF. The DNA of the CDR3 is TGTGCCAGCTCAGGGGGTGGGCAGCCCCAGCATTTT.

In DNA, the CDR3 is TGCGCCAGCAGCCCCTGGACAGGGAGCACAGATACGCAGTATTTT. It translates to CASSPWTGSTDTQYF. The genes are TRBV5-1 and TRBJ2-3; 8 bases are shared with TRBD1. Trimming took 4 bases from V and 0 from J; bases not matched to a gene: 4. Germline lookup yields CDR1 SGHRS and CDR2 YFSETQ. This CDR3 contains 15 residues.

CDR3 coding DNA: TGTGCCAGCCGCCCCGACGGAGTGCCTGCCTACGAGCAGTACTTC. Its translation: CASRPDGVPAYEQYF. The chain employs TRBV7-9 and TRBJ2-7, with D unclear. This CDR3 comprises 15 residues. CDR1 and CDR2 (germline): SEHNR, FQNEAQ (reference sequence). V gave up 8 bases and J gave up 2 bases, with 19 bases separating them. Together with reference TRBV7-9 and TRBJ2-7, the CDR3 gives the full variable domain: DTGVSQNPRHKITKRGQNVTFRCDPISEHNRLYWYRQTLGQGPEFLTYFQNEAQLEKSRLLSDRFSAERPKGSFSTLEIQRTEQGDSAMYLCASRPDGVPAYEQYFGPGTRLTVT.

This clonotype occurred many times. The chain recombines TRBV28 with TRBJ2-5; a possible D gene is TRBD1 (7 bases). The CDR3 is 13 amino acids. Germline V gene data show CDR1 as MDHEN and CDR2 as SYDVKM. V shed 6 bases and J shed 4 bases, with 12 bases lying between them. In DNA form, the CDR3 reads TGTGCCAGCAGACCGCAGGGGGGAGAGACCCAGTACTTC. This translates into CASRPQGGETQYF.

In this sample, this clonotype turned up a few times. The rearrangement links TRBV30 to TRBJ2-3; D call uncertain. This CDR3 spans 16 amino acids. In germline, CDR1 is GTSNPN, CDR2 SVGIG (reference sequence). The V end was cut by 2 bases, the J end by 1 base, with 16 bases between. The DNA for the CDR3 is TGTGCCTGGAGTATAACCTGGCAGGCGGGCACAGATACGCAGTATTTT. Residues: CAWSITWQAGTDTQYF. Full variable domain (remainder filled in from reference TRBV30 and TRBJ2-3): SQTIHQWPATLVQPVGSPLSLECTVEGTSNPNLYWYRQAAGRGLQLLFYSVGIGQISSEVPQNLSASRPQDRQFILSSKKLLLSDSGFYLCAWSITWQAGTDTQYFGPGTRLTVL.

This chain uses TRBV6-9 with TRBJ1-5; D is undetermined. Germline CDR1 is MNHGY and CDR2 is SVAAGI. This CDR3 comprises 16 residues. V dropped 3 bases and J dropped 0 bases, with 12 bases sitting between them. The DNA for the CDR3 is TGTGCCAGCAGTTACCCCTGGACGTTTAGCAATCAGCCCCAGCATTTT. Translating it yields CASSYPWTFSNQPQHF.

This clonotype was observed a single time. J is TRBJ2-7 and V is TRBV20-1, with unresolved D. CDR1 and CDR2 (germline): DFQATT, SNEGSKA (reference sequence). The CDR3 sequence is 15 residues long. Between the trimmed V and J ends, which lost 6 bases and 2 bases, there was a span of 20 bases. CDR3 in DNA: TGCAGTGCCTTGTCGGGTTATTTGGGGACCTACGAGCAGTACTTC. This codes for CSALSGYLGTYEQYF.

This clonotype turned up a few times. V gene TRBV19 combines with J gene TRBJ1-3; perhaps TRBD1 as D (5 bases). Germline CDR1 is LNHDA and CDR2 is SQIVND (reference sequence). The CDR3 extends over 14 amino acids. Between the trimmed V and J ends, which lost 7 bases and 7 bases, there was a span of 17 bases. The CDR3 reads CASTPGTAENTIYF. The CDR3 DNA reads TGTGCCAGTACCCCAGGGACGGCCGAGAACACCATATATTTT. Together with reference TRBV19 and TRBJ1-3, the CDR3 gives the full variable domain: DGGITQSPKYLFRKEGQNVTLSCEQNLNHDAMYWYRQDPGQGLRLIYYSQIVNDFQKGDIAEGYSVSREKKESFPLTVTSAQKNPTAFYLCASTPGTAENTIYFGEGSWLTVV.

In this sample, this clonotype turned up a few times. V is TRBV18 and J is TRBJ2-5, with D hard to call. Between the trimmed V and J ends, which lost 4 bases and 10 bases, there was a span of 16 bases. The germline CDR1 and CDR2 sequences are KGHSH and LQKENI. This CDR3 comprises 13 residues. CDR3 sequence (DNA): TGTGCCAGCTCACTACTACAAGAGAATAACCAGTACTTC. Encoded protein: CASSLLQENNQYF.

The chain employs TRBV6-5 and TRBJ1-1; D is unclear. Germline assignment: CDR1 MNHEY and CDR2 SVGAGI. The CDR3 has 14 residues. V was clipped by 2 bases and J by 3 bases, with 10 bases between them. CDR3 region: CASSYLWADTEAFF. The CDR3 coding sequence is TGTGCCAGCAGTTACCTCTGGGCGGACACTGAAGCTTTCTTT.

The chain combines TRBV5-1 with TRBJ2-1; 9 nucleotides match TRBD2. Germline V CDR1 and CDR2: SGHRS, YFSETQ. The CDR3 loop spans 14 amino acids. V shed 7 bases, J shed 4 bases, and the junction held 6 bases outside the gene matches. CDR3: CASGRLAVYNEQFF. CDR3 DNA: TGCGCCAGCGGACGACTAGCGGTATACAATGAGCAGTTCTTC.

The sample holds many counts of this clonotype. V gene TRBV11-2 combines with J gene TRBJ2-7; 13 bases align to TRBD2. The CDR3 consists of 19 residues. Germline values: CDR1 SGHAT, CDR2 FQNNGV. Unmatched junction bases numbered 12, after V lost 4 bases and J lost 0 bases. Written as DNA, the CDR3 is TGTGCCAGCAGCTCCTCGACAGGGGGACTAGCGGGAAGCTCCTACGAGCAGTACTTC. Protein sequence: CASSSSTGGLAGSSYEQYF. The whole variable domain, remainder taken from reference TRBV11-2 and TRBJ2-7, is EAGVAQSPRYKIIEKRQSVAFWCNPISGHATLYWYQQILGQGPKLLIQFQNNGVVDDSQLPKDRFSAERLKGVDSTLKIQPAKLEDSAVYLCASSSSTGGLAGSSYEQYFGPGTRLTVT.

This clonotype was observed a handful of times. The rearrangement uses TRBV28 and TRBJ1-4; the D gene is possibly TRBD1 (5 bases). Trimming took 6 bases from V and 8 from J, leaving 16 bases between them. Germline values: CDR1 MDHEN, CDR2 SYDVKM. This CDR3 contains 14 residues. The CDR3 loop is CASRFSGAEEKLFF. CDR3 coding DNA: TGTGCCAGCAGGTTCTCTGGGGCGGAGGAAAAACTGTTTTTT.

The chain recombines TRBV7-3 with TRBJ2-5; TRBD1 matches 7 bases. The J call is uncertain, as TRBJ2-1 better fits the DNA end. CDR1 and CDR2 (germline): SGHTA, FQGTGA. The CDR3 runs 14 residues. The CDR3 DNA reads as TGTGCCAGCAGCTCCGGGACAGCTAACAATGAGCAGTTCTTC. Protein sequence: CASSSGTANNEQFF.

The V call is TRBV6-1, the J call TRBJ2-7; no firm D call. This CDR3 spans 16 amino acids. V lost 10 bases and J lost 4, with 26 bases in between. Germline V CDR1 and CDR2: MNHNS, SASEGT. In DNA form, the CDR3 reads TGTGCCAACAAAGTCGTCGGAGAGAGTCCTCGGTACGAGCAGTACTTC. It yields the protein CANKVVGESPRYEQYF.

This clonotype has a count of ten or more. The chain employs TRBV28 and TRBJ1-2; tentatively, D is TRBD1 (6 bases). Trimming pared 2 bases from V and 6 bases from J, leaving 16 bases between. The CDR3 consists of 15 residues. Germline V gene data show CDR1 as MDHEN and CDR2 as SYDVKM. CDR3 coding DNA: TGTGCCAGCAGTTTAATGGCCGGGACACTGGATGGCTACACCTTC. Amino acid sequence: CASSLMAGTLDGYTF.

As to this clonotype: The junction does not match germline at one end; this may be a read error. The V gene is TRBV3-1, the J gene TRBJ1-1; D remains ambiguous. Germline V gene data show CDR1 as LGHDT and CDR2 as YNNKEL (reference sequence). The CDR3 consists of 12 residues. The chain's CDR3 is CAGSQVSGEAFF. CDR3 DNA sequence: TGTGCCGGCAGCCAAGTTAGTGGTGAAGCTTTCTTT.

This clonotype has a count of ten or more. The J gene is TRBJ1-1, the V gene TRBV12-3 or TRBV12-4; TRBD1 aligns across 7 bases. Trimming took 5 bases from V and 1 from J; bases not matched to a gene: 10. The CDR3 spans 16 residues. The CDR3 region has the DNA TGTGCCAGCAGTCCTGGACAGGCTAACTCGAACACTGAAGCTTTCTTT. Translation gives CASSPGQANSNTEAFF.

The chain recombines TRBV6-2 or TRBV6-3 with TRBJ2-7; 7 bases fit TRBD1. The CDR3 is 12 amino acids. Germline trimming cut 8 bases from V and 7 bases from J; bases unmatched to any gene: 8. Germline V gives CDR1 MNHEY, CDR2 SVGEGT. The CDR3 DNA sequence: TGTGCCAGCCGGGACAGCTTTAAAGAGCAGTACTTC. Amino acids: CASRDSFKEQYF.